The sequence of this T cell receptor (beta chain) was determined in a study of blood T cell repertoires in COVID-19. Study overall: PBMCs, B-cell-depleted T cells, or T cells provided the cDNA or gDNA that made up the material.

Method: immunoSEQ multiplex PCR; TCRdb's copy keeps in-frame clones and lacks some. The data show 70,000 or so clones, around 88% seen once. The TCR sequence derives from a woman aged 80 or older with acute or convalescent COVID-19. Sequencing input: peripheral blood.

The CDR3 bases are TGTGCCAGCAGCTTCAACCAGGGGGGCAGGGGAAAACTGTTTTTT. Translation: CASSFNQGGRGKLFF. The chain couples TRBV11-2 to TRBJ1-4; TRBD1 aligns across 7 bases. CDR1 is SGHAT, CDR2 FQNNGV, per germline. CDR3 size: 15 residues. Germline trimming cut 3 bases from V and 10 bases from J; bases unmatched to any gene: 11.